The 17 T cell receptor beta chains below were found in one sample sequenced in a study of blood T cells in healthy people across ages. Next came a second PCR, run for roughly 6 to 11 cycles, which used a sample-barcoded 5' primer along with a J-beta primer mix. TCRdb re-called the 5' RACE reads through MiXCR, storing one row per CDR3 protein. The profile shows roughly 1.4 million distinct CDR3 sequences, around 59% of them singletons. Sequencing input: blood. The receptor set was obtained from a man aged 18 to 29 in good health.

CDR3 residues: CASSLESSGNEQFF. The CDR3 DNA is TGTGCCAGCAGCTTAGAGTCTAGCGGGAATGAGCAGTTCTTC. The V and J genes are TRBV7-6 and TRBJ2-1; TRBD2 agrees at 8 bases. Germline CDR1 and CDR2: SGHVS and FNYEAQ. The ends lost 1 base at V and 7 bases at J; junction bases unmatched: 3. CDR3 size: 14 residues.

The rearrangement joins TRBV15 to TRBJ1-2, with no clear D. Germline V CDR1 and CDR2: LNHNV, YYDKDF (reference sequence). Trimming pared 3 bases from V and 4 bases from J, leaving 9 bases between. The CDR3 length is 13 residues. CDR3: CATSSSGIYGYTF. The CDR3 DNA follows: TGTGCCACCAGCAGCAGCGGCATCTATGGCTACACCTTC. Using reference TRBV15 and TRBJ1-2 for the parts outside the CDR3, the full variable domain is DAMVIQNPRYQVTQFGKPVTLSCSQTLNHNVMYWYQQKSSQAPKLLFHYYDKDFNNEADTPDNFQSRRPNTSFCFLDIRSPGLGDTAMYLCATSSSGIYGYTFGSGTRLTVV.

This sequence joins TRBV30 and TRBJ2-7; D ambiguous. The J call is uncertain, as TRBJ2-5 better fits the DNA end. Germline V lookup: CDR1 GTSNPN, CDR2 SVGIG (reference sequence). This CDR3 comprises 9 residues. CDR3 in DNA: TGTGCCTGGAAGGGGACCCAGTACTTC. Its protein is CAWKGTQYF.

This clonotype was counted ten times or more. A junction boundary mismatches the germline segment, possibly from a read error. V gene TRBV12-3 or TRBV12-4 combines with J gene TRBJ2-1; D unresolved. The CDR3 is 13 amino acids. The CDR3 spells CASSLGRYNEQFF. The CDR3 region has the DNA TGTGCCAGCAGCTTAGGAAGGTACAATGAGCAGTTCTTC.

The CDR3 region has the DNA TGCGCCAGCAGCCAGGATCGGACTAGCGGGGGGGGCTACAATGAGCAGTTCTTC. It encodes CASSQDRTSGGGYNEQFF. The chain couples TRBV4-1 to TRBJ2-1, with 15 positions matching TRBD2. The trim removed 3 bases at V and 3 bases at J, leaving 6 bases unmatched. The CDR3 has 18 residues. Germline CDR1 is MGHRA and CDR2 is YSYEKL.

The genes are TRBV4-2 and TRBJ2-6, with TRBD1 matching over 11 bases. Germline V lookup: CDR1 LGHNA, CDR2 YNFKEQ. There are 18 residues in the CDR3. The trim removed 3 bases at V and 3 bases at J, leaving 7 bases unmatched. CDR3 residues: CASSHGTGGGLGANVLTF. The CDR3 DNA reads TGTGCCAGCAGCCACGGGACAGGGGGTGGCCTTGGGGCCAACGTCCTGACTTTC.

This clonotype has only a few counts. The rearrangement uses TRBV7-2 and TRBJ2-5; D perhaps matches TRBD1 (5 bases). This CDR3 has 11 residues. Trimming shortened V by 5 bases and J by 9 bases, and 10 bases separated the two germline ends. Looked up from germline, CDR1 is SGHTA and CDR2 is FQGNSA. CDR3 residues: CASSAQGPQYF. DNA for the CDR3: TGTGCCAGCAGCGCTCAGGGTCCCCAGTACTTC.

This rearrangement joins TRBV7-8 to TRBJ1-1; D is undetermined. The CDR3 runs 15 residues. The germline V gene has CDR1 SGHVS and CDR2 FQNEAQ. V lost 1 base and J lost 4, with 13 bases in between. CDR3 DNA: TGTGCCAGCAGCTTAGGGGGAGGGATCCTCACTGAAGCTTTCTTT. Protein sequence: CASSLGGGILTEAFF.

This chain connects TRBV2 to TRBJ1-5, with D unclear. CDR1 and CDR2 (germline): SNHLY, FYNNEI. Trimming left V 8 bases short and J 11 bases short, with 28 bases between. This CDR3 is built from 16 residues. In DNA, the CDR3 is TGTGCCAGCTCTCCCAGGAAGGCGGTCCCGCAATCAGCCCAGCATTTT. This translates into CASSPRKAVPQSAQHF. The full variable domain, with the rest looked up from reference TRBV2 and TRBJ1-5, is EPEVTQTPSHQVTQMGQEVILRCVPISNHLYFYWYRQILGQKVEFLVSFYNNEISEKSEIFDDQFSVERPDGSNFTLKIRSTKLEDSAMYFCASSPRKAVPQSAQHFGDGTRLSIL.

The CDR3 bases are TGCAGTGCTTCCGGGACAGATGGAAGGGAGACCCAGTACTTC. Amino acids: CSASGTDGRETQYF. This chain links TRBV20-1 with TRBJ2-4; 7 bases map to TRBD1. The J call may be in error: the DNA end matches TRBJ2-5 better. The CDR3 sequence is 14 residues long. CDR1 and CDR2 from the germline V gene are DFQATT and SNEGSKA (reference sequence).

This chain uses TRBV28 with TRBJ2-1; TRBD2 matches at 10 bases. Germline V gene sequence: CDR1 MDHEN, CDR2 SYDVKM. This CDR3 has 14 amino acids. Trimming removed 6 bases from V and 7 bases from J; junction bases left unmatched: 6. DNA of the CDR3: TGTGCCAGCAGGGGACTAGCGAAAGGGAATGAGCAGTTCTTC. This encodes CASRGLAKGNEQFF.

This sequence joins TRBV10-3 and TRBJ1-1; 9 positions match TRBD1. J was trimmed by 3 bases and V by 9 bases; bases with no gene match: 5. Germline loops: CDR1 ENHRY, CDR2 SYGVKD. CDR3 length: 13 amino acids. The CDR3 loop reads CAIRTGEDTEAFF. CDR3 sequence (DNA): TGTGCCATAAGGACAGGGGAGGACACTGAAGCTTTCTTT.

The chain couples TRBV29-1 to TRBJ2-3; 7 bases match TRBD1. Germline loops: CDR1 SQVTM, CDR2 ANQGSEA. CDR3 length: 14 amino acids. Germline trimming cut 4 bases from V and 0 bases from J; bases unmatched to any gene: 4. In DNA, the CDR3 is TGCAGCGTTGCGGACAGGACTAGCACAGATACGCAGTATTTT. Translated: CSVADRTSTDTQYF.

V gene TRBV29-1 combines with J gene TRBJ1-1; a weak D match, TRBD1 (5 bases). Germline V gene sequence: CDR1 SQVTM, CDR2 ANQGSEA. This CDR3 has 10 amino acids. The V and J ends lost 7 bases and 10 bases respectively, with 13 bases between them. CDR3 coding DNA: TGCAGCGCCGACAGTAGGGGAGCTTTCTTT. It yields the protein CSADSRGAFF.

The chain joins TRBV10-3 to TRBJ2-1; 10 bases agree with TRBD2. Germline V gene lookup returns CDR1 ENHRY and CDR2 SYGVKD. The CDR3 loop spans 14 amino acids. Germline trimming cut 7 bases from V and 3 bases from J; bases unmatched to any gene: 3. The DNA for the CDR3 is TGTGCCATCAACAGCGGGAGGGGCTACAATGAGCAGTTCTTC. Protein product: CAINSGRGYNEQFF.

Of note for this clonotype: This may arise from a read error, as a much more abundant clone is one base away. The chain recombines TRBV4-2 with TRBJ2-1; TRBD1 matches 9 bases. This CDR3 is 15 amino acids long. CDR1 and CDR2 from the germline V gene are LGHNA and YNFKEQ. V lost 2 bases and J lost 10; bases outside the gene matches: 9. The CDR3 nucleotides read TGTGCCAGCAGCCAACCGGGACAGGGCTCCTACGAGCAGTTCTTC. Protein: CASSQPGQGSYEQFF.

This chain uses TRBV27 with TRBJ2-4; possibly TRBD1 for D (6 bases). The last part of the DNA fits TRBJ2-5 better; the J call may be wrong. Germline assignment: CDR1 MNHEY and CDR2 SMNVEV (reference sequence). The CDR3 length is 14 residues. The CDR3 spells CASSFDRTQETQYF. CDR3 sequence (DNA): TGTGCCAGCAGTTTTGACAGGACCCAAGAGACCCAGTACTTC.